Listed here are 6 T cell receptor beta chains from one sample, sequenced in a study of CD8 T cells in ankylosing spondylitis. TCRdb passed the 5' RACE reads through MiXCR, listing each CDR3 protein once. The sample has more than 250,000 distinct CDR3 sequences; 11% are singletons. Sequencing input: blood, either unsorted or a sorted T cell fraction (not recorded which). These receptors originate from a female donor with ankylosing spondylitis or in good health (not recorded which).

This clonotype turned up a few times. The gene calls are TRBV19 and TRBJ1-6; TRBD1 matches at 7 bases. V shed 7 bases and J 12 bases; nucleotides not matched to a gene: 15. Germline values: CDR1 LNHDA, CDR2 SQIVND (reference sequence). CDR3 size: 15 residues. The CDR3 sequence: CASTQGDRGPGPLHF. The DNA of the CDR3 is TGTGCCAGTACCCAAGGGGACAGAGGCCCTGGACCCCTCCACTTT.

This clonotype was counted ten times or more. The chain has TRBV28 and TRBJ2-3; D gene uncertain. The ends were cut back, 6 bases at V and 5 bases at J, with 9 bases in the middle. Germline values: CDR1 MDHEN, CDR2 SYDVKM. The CDR3 sequence is 12 residues long. The DNA of the CDR3 is TGTGCCAGCAGCCCTCAGGAAGATACGCAGTATTTT. This gives the protein CASSPQEDTQYF.

This clonotype was recorded at least ten times. The chain recombines TRBV20-1 with TRBJ2-1, with D unclear. CDR3 length: 16 residues. V lost 3 bases to trimming and J lost 6 bases, with 21 bases between them. Germline lookup yields CDR1 DFQATT and CDR2 SNEGSKA (reference sequence). The CDR3 nucleotides are TGCAGTGCTAGTCCCGCGATCCCCGGCCCCATCAATGAGCAGTTCTTC. Its protein product is CSASPAIPGPINEQFF.

This clonotype appeared a few times. CDR3 in DNA: TGCGCCAGCAGCAGAACGACAGGGGATGGAAACACCATATATTTT. This gives the protein CASSRTTGDGNTIYF. This sequence joins TRBV5-1 and TRBJ1-3; 8 bases align to TRBD1. The germline CDR1 and CDR2 sequences are SGHRS and YFSETQ. This CDR3 contains 15 residues. V was pared by 4 bases and J by 3 bases, with 6 bases of the junction left unmatched.

This clonotype has a count of ten or more. V gene TRBV10-3 combines with J gene TRBJ1-6; possible D gene TRBD1, 6 bases. V gave up 8 bases and J gave up 9 bases, with 17 bases separating them. The germline V gene has CDR1 ENHRY and CDR2 SYGVKD. There are 14 residues in the CDR3. The CDR3: CAIGNEGGRSPLHF. CDR3 DNA sequence: TGTGCCATCGGGAATGAAGGGGGTCGTTCACCCCTCCACTTT.

This clonotype was seen repeatedly, ten times or more. The gene calls are TRBV24-1 and TRBJ2-3, with D possibly being TRBD1 (5 bases). This CDR3 spans 14 amino acids. Trimming took off 5 bases at V and 4 bases at J, with 12 bases between the two ends. CDR1 is KGHDR and CDR2 is SFDVKD in the germline V gene. The CDR3: CATSVQGGADTQYF. The CDR3 nucleotides read TGTGCCACCAGTGTCCAGGGTGGCGCAGATACGCAGTATTTT.